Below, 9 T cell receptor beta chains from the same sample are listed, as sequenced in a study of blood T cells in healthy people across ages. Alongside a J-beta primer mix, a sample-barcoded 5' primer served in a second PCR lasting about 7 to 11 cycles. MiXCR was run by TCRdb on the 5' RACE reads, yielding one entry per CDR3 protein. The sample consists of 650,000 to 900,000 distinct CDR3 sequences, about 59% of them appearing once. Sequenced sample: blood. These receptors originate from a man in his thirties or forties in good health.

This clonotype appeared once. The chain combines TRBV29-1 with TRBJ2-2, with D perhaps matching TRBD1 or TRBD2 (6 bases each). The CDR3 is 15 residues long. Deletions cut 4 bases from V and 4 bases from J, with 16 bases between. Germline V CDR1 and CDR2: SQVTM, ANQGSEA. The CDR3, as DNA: TGCAGCGTTGCGACGGGGGCGGTTGGCACCGGGGAGCTGTTTTTT. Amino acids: CSVATGAVGTGELFF.

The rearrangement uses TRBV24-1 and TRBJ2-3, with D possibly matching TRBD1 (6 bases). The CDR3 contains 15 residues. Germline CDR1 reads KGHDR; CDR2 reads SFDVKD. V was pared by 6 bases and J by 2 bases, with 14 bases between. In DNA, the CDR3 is TGTGCCACCAGTATGGGGGCCCTCGTCACAGATACGCAGTATTTT. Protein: CATSMGALVTDTQYF.

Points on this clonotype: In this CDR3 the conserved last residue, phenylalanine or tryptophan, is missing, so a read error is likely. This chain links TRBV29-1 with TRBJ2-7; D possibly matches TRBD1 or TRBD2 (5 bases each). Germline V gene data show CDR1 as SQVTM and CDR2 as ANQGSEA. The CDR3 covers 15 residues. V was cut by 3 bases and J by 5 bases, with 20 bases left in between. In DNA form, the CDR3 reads TGCAGCGTTGATTTCGGGGCGACAGTCCTTCACGAGCAGTACATC. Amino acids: CSVDFGATVLHEQYI.

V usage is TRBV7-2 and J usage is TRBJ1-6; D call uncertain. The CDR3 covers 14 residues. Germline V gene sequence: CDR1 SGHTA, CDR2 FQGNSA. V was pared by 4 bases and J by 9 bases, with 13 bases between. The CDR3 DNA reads TGTGCCAGCAGCTCCCTCCCCGAGACTTCACCCCTCCACTTT. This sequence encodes CASSSLPETSPLHF.

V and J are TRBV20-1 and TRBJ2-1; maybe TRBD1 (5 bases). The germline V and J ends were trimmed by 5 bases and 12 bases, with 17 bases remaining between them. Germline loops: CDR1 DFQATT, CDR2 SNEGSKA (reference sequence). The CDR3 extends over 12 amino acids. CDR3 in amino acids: CSALQTASGQFF. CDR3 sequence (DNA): TGCAGTGCTCTCCAGACAGCGTCTGGGCAGTTCTTC.

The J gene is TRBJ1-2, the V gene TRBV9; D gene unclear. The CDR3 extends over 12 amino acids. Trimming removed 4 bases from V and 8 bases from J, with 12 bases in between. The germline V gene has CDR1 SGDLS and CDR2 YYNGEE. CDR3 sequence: CASSRAVRGYTF. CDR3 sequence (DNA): TGTGCCAGCAGCAGAGCGGTTAGGGGCTACACCTTC.

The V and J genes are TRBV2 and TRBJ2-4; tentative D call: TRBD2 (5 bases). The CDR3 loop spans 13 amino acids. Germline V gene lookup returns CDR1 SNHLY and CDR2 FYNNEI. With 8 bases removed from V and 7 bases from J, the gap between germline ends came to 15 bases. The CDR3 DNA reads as TGTGCCAGCGGAAAGGAGGTTAGGAACATTCAGTACTTC. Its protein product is CASGKEVRNIQYF. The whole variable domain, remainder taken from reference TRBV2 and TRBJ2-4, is EPEVTQTPSHQVTQMGQEVILRCVPISNHLYFYWYRQILGQKVEFLVSFYNNEISEKSEIFDDQFSVERPDGSNFTLKIRSTKLEDSAMYFCASGKEVRNIQYFGAGTRLSVL.

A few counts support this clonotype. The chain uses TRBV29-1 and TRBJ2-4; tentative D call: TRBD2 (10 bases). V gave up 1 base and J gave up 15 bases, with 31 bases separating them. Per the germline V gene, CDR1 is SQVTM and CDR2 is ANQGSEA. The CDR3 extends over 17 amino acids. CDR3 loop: CSVEAPGQGRPGLATYF. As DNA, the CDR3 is TGCAGCGTTGAAGCGCCGGGACAGGGCAGACCGGGACTAGCGACGTACTTC.

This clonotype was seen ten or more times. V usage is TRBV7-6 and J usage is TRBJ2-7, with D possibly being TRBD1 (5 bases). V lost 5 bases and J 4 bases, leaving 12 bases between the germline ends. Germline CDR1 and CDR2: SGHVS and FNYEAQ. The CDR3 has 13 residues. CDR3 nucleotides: TGTGCCAGCAGCGGGGCCGGGCTATACGAGCAGTACTTC. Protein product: CASSGAGLYEQYF.